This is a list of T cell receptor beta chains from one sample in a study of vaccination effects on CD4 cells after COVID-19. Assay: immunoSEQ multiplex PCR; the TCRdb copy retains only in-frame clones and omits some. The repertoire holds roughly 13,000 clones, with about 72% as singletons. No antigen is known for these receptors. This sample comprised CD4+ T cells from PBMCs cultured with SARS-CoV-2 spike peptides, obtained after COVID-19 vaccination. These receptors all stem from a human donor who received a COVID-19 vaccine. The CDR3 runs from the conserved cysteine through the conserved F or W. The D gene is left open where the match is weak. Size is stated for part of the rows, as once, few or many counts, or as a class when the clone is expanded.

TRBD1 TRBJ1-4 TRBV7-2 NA CASSSGTGAEKLFF TGTGCCAGCAGCTCCGGGACAGGGGCTGAAAAACTGTTTTTT
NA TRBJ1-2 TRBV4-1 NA CASSPQSGSSYGYTF TGCGCCAGCAGCCCCCAGTCCGGGTCAAGCTATGGCTACACCTTC
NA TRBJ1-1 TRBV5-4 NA CASSLELNTEAFF TGTGCCAGCAGCTTGGAACTGAACACTGAAGCTTTCTTT
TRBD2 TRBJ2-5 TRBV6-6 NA CASSTGTSGETQYF TGTGCCAGCAGTACTGGGACTAGTGGAGAGACCCAGTACTTC
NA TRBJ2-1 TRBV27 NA CASSLEMASRSSYNEQFF TGTGCCAGCAGTTTAGAGATGGCTAGCCGGAGCTCCTACAATGAGCAGTTCTTC
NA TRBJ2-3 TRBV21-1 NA CARLSRTGKSTDTQYF TGTGCCAGATTATCCCGCACAGGGAAGTCGACAGATACGCAGTATTTT
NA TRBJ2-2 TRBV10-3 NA CAISAGTANTGELFF TGTGCCATCTCCGCCGGGACCGCGAACACCGGGGAGCTGTTTTTT
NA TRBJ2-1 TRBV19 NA CASSMRRIYNEQFF TGTGCCAGTAGTATGAGAAGAATCTACAATGAGCAGTTCTTC
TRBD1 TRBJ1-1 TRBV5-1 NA CASKQGNGNTEAFF TGCGCCAGCAAACAGGGGAACGGGAACACTGAAGCTTTCTTT
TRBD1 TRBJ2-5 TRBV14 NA CASSQWEWRTGGQETQYF TGTGCCAGCAGCCAATGGGAATGGAGGACAGGGGGCCAAGAGACCCAGTACTTC
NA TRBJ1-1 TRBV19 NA CASSISRTPEAFF TGTGCCAGTAGTATTTCGCGGACACCTGAAGCTTTCTTT
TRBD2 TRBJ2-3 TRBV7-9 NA CASSSGLADTDTQYF TGTGCCAGCAGCTCGGGACTAGCGGACACAGATACGCAGTATTTT
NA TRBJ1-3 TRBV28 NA CASTLGGYGNTIYF TGTGCCAGCACTTTGGGGGGGTACGGAAACACCATATATTTT
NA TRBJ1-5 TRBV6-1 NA CASSALYARGGNQPQHF TGTGCCAGCAGTGCCCTGTATGCCCGGGGTGGCAATCAGCCCCAGCATTTT
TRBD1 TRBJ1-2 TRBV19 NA CASSKRQGLDGYTF TGTGCCAGTAGTAAAAGACAGGGGCTTGACGGCTACACCTTC
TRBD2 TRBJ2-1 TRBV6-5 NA CASSPRTSGLNEQFF TGTGCCAGCAGTCCTCGGACTAGCGGACTCAATGAGCAGTTCTTC
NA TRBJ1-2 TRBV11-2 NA CASSLARGYYGYTF TGTGCCAGCAGCTTAGCGCGGGGCTACTATGGCTACACCTTC
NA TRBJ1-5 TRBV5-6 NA CASSLDRNQPQHF TGTGCCAGCAGCTTGGACCGCAACCAGCCCCAGCATTTT
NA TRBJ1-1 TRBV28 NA CASSLLGRGMAFF TGTGCCAGCAGTTTATTGGGGAGGGGGATGGCTTTCTTT
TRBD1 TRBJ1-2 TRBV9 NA CASSVGAGGANYGYTF TGTGCCAGCAGCGTAGGGGCAGGGGGCGCAAACTATGGCTACACCTTC
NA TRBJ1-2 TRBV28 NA CASHREPYGYTF TGTGCCTCCCACAGGGAACCCTATGGCTACACCTTC
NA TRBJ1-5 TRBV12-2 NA CASRLAGSLGNQPQHF TGTGCAAGTCGCTTAGCGGGTTCTCTGGGGAATCAGCCCCAGCATTTT
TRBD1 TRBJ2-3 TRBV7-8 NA CASSRDRAPRDTQYF TGTGCCAGCAGCCGAGACAGGGCCCCTCGCGATACGCAGTATTTT
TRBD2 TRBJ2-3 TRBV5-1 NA CASSFSSGGSDTQYF TGCGCCAGCAGCTTTTCTAGCGGGGGGTCGGATACGCAGTATTTT
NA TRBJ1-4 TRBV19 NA CASSVDSAGEKLFF TGTGCCAGTAGTGTGGACAGTGCCGGTGAAAAACTGTTTTTT
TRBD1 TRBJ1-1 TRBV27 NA CASLGTGGFTEAFF TGTGCCAGCCTCGGGACAGGGGGGTTCACTGAAGCTTTCTTT
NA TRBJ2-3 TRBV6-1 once CASSEASGATDTQYF TGTGCCAGCAGTGAAGCGTCAGGGGCCACAGATACGCAGTATTTT
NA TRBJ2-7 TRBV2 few CASSAGQAPYEQYF TGTGCCAGCAGTGCCGGACAAGCCCCCTACGAGCAGTACTTC
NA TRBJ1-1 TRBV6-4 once CASSDHYGGVTEAFF TGTGCCAGCAGTGACCACTACGGGGGGGTTACTGAAGCTTTCTTT
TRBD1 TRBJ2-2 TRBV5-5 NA CASSLAIRGITGELFF TGTGCCAGCAGCTTGGCCATCAGGGGGATCACCGGGGAGCTGTTTTTT
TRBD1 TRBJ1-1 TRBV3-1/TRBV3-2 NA CASSQVQGGVTNTEAFF TGTGCCAGCAGCCAAGTACAGGGGGGGGTGACGAACACTGAAGCTTTCTTT
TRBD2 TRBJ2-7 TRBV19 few CASTPTSGSHSYEQYF TGTGCCAGTACCCCGACTAGCGGGAGCCACTCCTACGAGCAGTACTTC
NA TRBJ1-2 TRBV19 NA CASSIGIGQPYGYTF TGTGCCAGTAGTATAGGAATCGGACAGCCTTATGGCTACACCTTC
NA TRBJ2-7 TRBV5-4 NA CASSLGGGASSYEQYF TGTGCCAGCAGCTTGGGTGGCGGGGCTAGCTCCTACGAGCAGTACTTC
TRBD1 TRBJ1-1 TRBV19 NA CASTSQQGARTEAFF TGTGCCAGTACCTCCCAACAGGGGGCAAGAACTGAAGCTTTCTTT
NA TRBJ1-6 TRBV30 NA CAWRNQGTNSPLHF TGTGCCTGGAGAAATCAGGGTACTAATTCACCCCTCCACTTT
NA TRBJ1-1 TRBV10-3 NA CAISGGQGEAFF TGTGCCATCTCGGGGGGGCAGGGTGAAGCTTTCTTT